The T cell receptor beta chain described here comes from a study of T cell repertoires in cytomegalovirus infection. Study-wide context: As its CMV epitopes, the study selected recently identified HLA-C-restricted and well-studied HLA-B-restricted targets.

Study conclusions and caveats: Carriers of CMV and the relevant HLA type were discriminated by public TCR beta frequency.

MiXCR was run by TCRdb on the reads, yielding one entry per CDR3 protein. The repertoire holds around 770,000 distinct CDR3 sequences, with around 29% as singletons. V was pared by 5 bases and J by 9 bases, with 5 bases of the junction left unmatched. The CDR3 consists of 14 residues. CDR1 SGHVS and CDR2 FNYEAQ come from the germline V gene. Comments on this clonotype: Its target is unknown. Because the CDR3 is missing its conserved closing phenylalanine or tryptophan, this is likely a read error.

Material: cultured CD8+ T cells from PBMCs, obtained from culture after CMV antigen stimulation. This chain connects TRBV7-6 to TRBJ1-6, with 9 bases fitting TRBD1. This TCR was sampled from a human donor in good health (CMV status not recorded). Some clones in this sample may be carry-over from other donors' samples. The CDR3 bases are TGTGCCAGCAGCCCGGGACAGGGAGTTTCACCCCTCCACTCT. Its translation is CASSPGQGVSPLHS.